This record covers a single TCR beta chain. Its specificity is unknown. V lost 5 bases, J lost 0 bases, and 7 bases stayed unmatched. Germline V gene data show CDR1 as LNHDA and CDR2 as SQIVND (reference sequence). The length of the CDR3 is 15 residues. These data are taken from a study of cytomegalovirus exposure and HLA in healthy donors. In the study overall: The early release's HLA-typed donors yielded roughly 85 million unique TCRs. General study results and limits: Analysis was carried out at a later point, and it linked a missense DCLRE1C variant to TCR beta V- and J-gene trimming.

PCR amplification relied on 60 Vbeta primers (plus 13 Jbeta primers). Assay used: immunoSEQ multiplex PCR; TCRdb lists only in-frame clones, some missing. The data show about 180,000 clones, with 65% to 85% seen just once and about 1.3% held by the top ten. Specimen: PBMCs. The clonotype originates from a girl aged 10 to 17 in good health and CMV-seropositive. This sequence joins TRBV19 and TRBJ2-7; 7 nucleotides align to TRBD2. The CDR3: CASSPGGGSSYEQYF. The CDR3 DNA follows: TGTGCCAGTAGTCCGGGAGGCGGGAGCTCCTACGAGCAGTACTTC.